This TCR beta chain was recorded in a study of T cell repertoires in cytomegalovirus infection. The wider study: Public TCR beta signatures provided an indication of both CMV infection and a matching HLA type. Study-wide findings and caveats: Carriers of CMV and the relevant HLA type were discriminated by public TCR beta frequency.

In TCRdb, the reads were re-called with MiXCR into one record per CDR3 protein. The table has some 200,000 distinct CDR3 sequences, roughly 9.8% seen once. This CDR3 comprises 12 residues. Germline loops: CDR1 SNHLY, CDR2 FYNNEI. V was shortened by 6 bases and J by 10 bases, with 13 bases between the two germline ends. This clonotype has more than one count but fewer than ten. Its target is not known. This clonotype was sampled from a human donor in good health (CMV status not recorded). Some clones in this sample may be carry-over from other donors' samples. The chain uses TRBV2 and TRBJ2-1, with D perhaps matching TRBD1 or TRBD2 (5 bases each). The source material was PBMCs. CDR3 sequence reads: CASSLGVAEQFF. DNA of the CDR3: TGTGCCAGCAGCCTGGGGGTAGCGGAGCAGTTCTTC.